This TCR beta chain was recorded in a study of control samples from healthy donors and cancer patients. This CDR3 spans 14 amino acids. CDR1 is SNHLY and CDR2 is FYNNEI in the germline V gene. Trimming removed 5 bases from V and 5 bases from J; junction bases left unmatched: 4. Profiled with immunoSEQ multiplex PCR; TCRdb holds only in-frame clones, not every one. The repertoire holds some 150,000 clones, 90% to 95% seen once, with 5% to 6.5% in the top ten. This rearrangement joins TRBV2 to TRBJ1-1; 11 bases are shared with TRBD1. The receptor was derived from a man aged 35-49 years in good health. The material sequenced was blood. The CDR3, as DNA: TGTGCCAGCAGTCGGGACAGGGGGTGGACTGAAGCTTTCTTT. Translation gives CASSRDRGWTEAFF.